This T cell receptor (beta chain) was sequenced during a study of cytomegalovirus exposure and HLA in healthy donors (dated by TCRdb to about 2017). In the study overall: A later analysis indicated that the roughly 130 validation repertoires were generated on the platform also employed for the approximately 700 repertoires of the first cohort. High-throughput TCR immunosequencing, statistical association of individual TCRs with disease status, and machine learning were combined to predict cytomegalovirus infection status. The study was designed to test whether signatures of past pathogen exposure could be identified by cataloging public T cell receptors. A separate validation cohort of roughly 130 different subjects was used in addition to the approximately 670-subject first cohort. What the work shows at the level of the full study, not this receptor alone: Across donors, most TCR sequences were observed very rarely, whereas some public TCRs were present in many individuals. The authors suggested that the approach could potentially be extended to other disease states and immunological phenotypes. Subsequent analysis determined that TCRs grouped into clusters in the first cohort also showed a tendency toward co-occurrence across the roughly 120 validation repertoires, and roughly 94% of cluster scores exceeded 0. The classifier was reported to diagnose cytomegalovirus status with high specificity and sensitivity in both the original cohort and the validation cohort. A total of some 180 TCR beta chains were listed by the study as associated with cytomegalovirus. All 110 or so repertoires were used to score co-occurrence in the validation cohort in a later analysis, because that analysis had no HLA typing for the cohort. A few of the identified cytomegalovirus-associated TCR beta chains were confirmed in vitro to be specific for cytomegalovirus antigens.

Via the germline V gene, CDR1 is MNHEY and CDR2 SVGAGI. The CDR3 measures 14 amino acids from cysteine to phenylalanine. Only the CDR3 DNA is retained, 42 bases long and in frame from the first base. Relative to germline, V is 8 bases shorter and J is 6 bases shorter, with 17 bases between their ends. In its sample, this clone was seen once. Its target antigen remains unknown. No qualities accompany the bases; no much larger clone lies one base away. The donors belonged to the validation cohort of about 120 subjects, which was separate from the roughly 670-subject first cohort. Receptor libraries were prepared by the immunoSEQ multiplex PCR assay. For the original study's pipeline: A statistical classification framework was built for diagnosing cytomegalovirus status from the catalog of TCR beta chain sequences. Not all clones reach the TCRdb copy of this immuneACCESS table, which keeps in-frame sequences only. Checked studies attribute under half of the gap to unresolved V genes and leave the rest unexplained. From that table come the V and J calls and clone size; the DNA was used to work out D and trimming. Within this sample are under 150,000 clones, with roughly 88% of them counted one time only. The ten biggest clones cover around 6% of the sample.

The receptor was isolated from a woman aged 18-29 years in good health and CMV-seropositive. Source material: PBMCs. The chain joins TRBV6-5 to TRBJ2-4, with the identity of the D gene unclear. The DNA is TGTGCCAGCGGTGGGCTCGAGTCCAGAAACATTCAGTACTTC. This encodes CASGGLESRNIQYF.